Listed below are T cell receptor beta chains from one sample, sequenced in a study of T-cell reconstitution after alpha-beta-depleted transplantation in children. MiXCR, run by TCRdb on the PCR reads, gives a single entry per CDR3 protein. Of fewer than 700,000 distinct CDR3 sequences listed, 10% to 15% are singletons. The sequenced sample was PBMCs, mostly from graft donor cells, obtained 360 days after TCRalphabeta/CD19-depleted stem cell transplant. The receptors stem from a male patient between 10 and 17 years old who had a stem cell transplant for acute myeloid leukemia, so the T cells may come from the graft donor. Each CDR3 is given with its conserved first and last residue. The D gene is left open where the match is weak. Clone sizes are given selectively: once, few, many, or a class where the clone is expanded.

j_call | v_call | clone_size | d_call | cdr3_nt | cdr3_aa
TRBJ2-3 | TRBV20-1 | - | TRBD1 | TGCAGTGCCTTGGGACAGGACACAGATACGCAGTATTTT | CSALGQDTDTQYF
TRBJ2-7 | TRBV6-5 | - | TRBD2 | TGTGCCAGCAGTTACGGTGGCGGGAGGGCCTACGAGCAGTACTTC | CASSYGGGRAYEQYF
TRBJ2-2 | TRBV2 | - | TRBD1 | TGTGCCAGCAGGGACAGGGAAGGCGGGGAGCTGTTTTTT | CASRDREGGELFF
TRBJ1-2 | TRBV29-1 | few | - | TGCAGCGGGGGGGAGGCCGCCCTCCTCTATGGCTACACCTTC | CSGGEAALLYGYTF
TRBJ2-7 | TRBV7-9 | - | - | TGTGCCAGCAGTTCTACGACCCTCTCGGATGAGTACTTC | CASSSTTLSDEYF
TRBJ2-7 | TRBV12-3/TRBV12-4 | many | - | TGTGCCAGCAGTTTTCTAGTCCCCCAGGCAGAGCAGTACTTC | CASSFLVPQAEQYF
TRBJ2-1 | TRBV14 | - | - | TGTGCCAGCAGCCCTTCATCAGGGGACTGGGCCTACAATGAGCAGTTCTTC | CASSPSSGDWAYNEQFF
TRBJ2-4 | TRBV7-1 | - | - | TGTGCCAGCAGCTCAAGTCCGGGGCCTAACCCAGACCACGAAACACTTCTAGCCAAAAACATTCAGTACTTC | CASSSSPGPNPDHETLLAKNIQYF
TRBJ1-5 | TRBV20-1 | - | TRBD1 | TGCAGTGCTAGTCCCCTCGGAAGGGGGCATCAGCCCCAGCATTTT | CSASPLGRGHQPQHF
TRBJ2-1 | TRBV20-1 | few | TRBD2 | TGCAGTGCTAGAGATGTAGCGGGAGATGTATTACGTGGGGAGCAGTTCTTC | CSARDVAGDVLRGEQFF
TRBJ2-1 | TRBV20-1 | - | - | TGCAGTGCTAGCGGTGGGAGTACGCCCAATGAGCAGTTCTTC | CSASGGSTPNEQFF
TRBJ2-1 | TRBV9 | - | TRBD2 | TGTGCCAGCAGCGGGCTAGCGGCAGCCTCCTACAATGAGCAGTTCTTC | CASSGLAAASYNEQFF
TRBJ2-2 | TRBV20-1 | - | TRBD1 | TGCAGTGCTAGTCCGACAGGGAGAATAACCGGGGAGCTGTTTTTT | CSASPTGRITGELFF
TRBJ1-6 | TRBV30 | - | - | TGTGCCTGGAGCACCGGGACAACAAATTCACCCCTCCACTTT | CAWSTGTTNSPLHF
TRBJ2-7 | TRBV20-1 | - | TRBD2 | TGCAGTGCTAGTACCTTACTAGCGGGGAGCTCCCACGAGCAGTACTTC | CSASTLLAGSSHEQYF
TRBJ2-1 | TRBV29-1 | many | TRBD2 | TGCAGCGTTGGTCAGTGGCGGGAGGGGCTTTACAATGAAGAGCAGTTCTTC | CSVGQWREGLYNEEQFF
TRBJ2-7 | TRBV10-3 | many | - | TGTGCCATCAGTGGGCCCGGGCTCGAGCAGTACTTC | CAISGPGLEQYF
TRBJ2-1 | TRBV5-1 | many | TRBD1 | TGCGCCAGCAGCTCGCCGGGACAGGGTTACAATGAGCAGTTCTTC | CASSSPGQGYNEQFF
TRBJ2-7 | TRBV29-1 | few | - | TGCAGCGTCGTTGACAGAATCTACGAGCAGTACTTC | CSVVDRIYEQYF
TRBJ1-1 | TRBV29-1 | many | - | TGCAGCGTTGGAATGGGGTACGCTGAAGCTTTCTTT | CSVGMGYAEAFF
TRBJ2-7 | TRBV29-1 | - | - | TGCAGCGTTGAAGCCATCTCAAAGCCCGAGCAGTACTTC | CSVEAISKPEQYF
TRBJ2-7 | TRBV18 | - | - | TGTGCCAGCTCACCACTTGAAGGGTCCTACGAGCAGTACTTC | CASSPLEGSYEQYF
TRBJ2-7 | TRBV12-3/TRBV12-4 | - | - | TGTGCCAGCAGTTTACTACAGCCCTACGAGCAGTACTTC | CASSLLQPYEQYF
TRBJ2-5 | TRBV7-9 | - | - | TGTGCCAGCAGCCCGGACATGATCCAAGAGACCCAGTACTTC | CASSPDMIQETQYF